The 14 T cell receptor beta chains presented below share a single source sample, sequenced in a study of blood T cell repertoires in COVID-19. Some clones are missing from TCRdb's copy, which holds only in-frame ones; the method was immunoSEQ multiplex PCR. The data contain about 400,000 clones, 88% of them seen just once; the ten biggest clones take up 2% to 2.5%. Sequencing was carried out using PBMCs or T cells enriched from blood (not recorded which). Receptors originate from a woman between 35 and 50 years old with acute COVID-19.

CDR3 coding DNA: TGTGCCAGTAGGACCGACAGGGGGGGCGACGGGGAGCTGTTTTTT. It encodes CASRTDRGGDGELFF. This chain joins TRBV19 and TRBJ2-2, with 9 bases matching TRBD1. V shed 6 bases, J shed 7 bases, and the junction held 9 bases outside the gene matches. Germline V gene sequence: CDR1 LNHDA, CDR2 SQIVND (reference sequence). The length of the CDR3 is 15 residues.

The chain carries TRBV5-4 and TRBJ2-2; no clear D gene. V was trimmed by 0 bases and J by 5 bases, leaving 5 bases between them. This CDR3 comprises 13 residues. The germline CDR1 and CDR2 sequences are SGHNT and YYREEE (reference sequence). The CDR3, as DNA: TGTGCCAGCAGCTTGGAACGGACCGGGGAGCTGTTTTTT. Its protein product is CASSLERTGELFF.

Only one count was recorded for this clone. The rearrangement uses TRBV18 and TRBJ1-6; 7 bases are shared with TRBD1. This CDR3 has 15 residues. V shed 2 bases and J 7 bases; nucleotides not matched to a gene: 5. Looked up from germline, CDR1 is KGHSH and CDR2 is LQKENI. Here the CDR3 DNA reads TGTGCCAGCTCACCATCGGGACAGTACAATTCACCCCTCCACTTT. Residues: CASSPSGQYNSPLHF.

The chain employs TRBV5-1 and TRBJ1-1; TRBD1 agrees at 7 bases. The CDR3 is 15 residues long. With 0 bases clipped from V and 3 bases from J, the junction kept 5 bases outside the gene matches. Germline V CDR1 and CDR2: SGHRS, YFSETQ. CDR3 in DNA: TGCGCCAGCAGCTTGGCCGGAGGGACAGACACTGAAGCTTTCTTT. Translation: CASSLAGGTDTEAFF.

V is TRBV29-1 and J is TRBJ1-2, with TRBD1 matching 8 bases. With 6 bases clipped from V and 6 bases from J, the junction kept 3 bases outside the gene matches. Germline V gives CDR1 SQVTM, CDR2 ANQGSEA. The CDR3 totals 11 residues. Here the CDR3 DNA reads TGCAGCGTGTTACAGGGGGATGGCTACACCTTC. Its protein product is CSVLQGDGYTF.

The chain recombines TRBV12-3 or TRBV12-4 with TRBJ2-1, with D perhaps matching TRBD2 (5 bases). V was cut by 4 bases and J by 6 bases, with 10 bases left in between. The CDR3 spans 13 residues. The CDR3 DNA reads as TGTGCCAGCAGTTCCTCTAGCTCCAATGAGCAGTTCTTC. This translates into CASSSSSSNEQFF.

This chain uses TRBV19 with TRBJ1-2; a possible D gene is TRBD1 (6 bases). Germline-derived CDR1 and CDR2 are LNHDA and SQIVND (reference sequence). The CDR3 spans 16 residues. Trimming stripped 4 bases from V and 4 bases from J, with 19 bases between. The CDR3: CASSTPGLGASYGYTF. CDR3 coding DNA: TGTGCCAGTAGTACCCCGGGTTTGGGGGCGAGCTATGGCTACACCTTC.

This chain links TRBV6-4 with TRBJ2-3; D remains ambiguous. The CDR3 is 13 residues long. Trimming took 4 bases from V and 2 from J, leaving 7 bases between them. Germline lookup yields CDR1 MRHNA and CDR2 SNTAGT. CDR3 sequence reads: CASSVRHTDTQYF. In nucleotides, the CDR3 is TGTGCCAGCAGTGTGCGACACACAGATACGCAGTATTTT.

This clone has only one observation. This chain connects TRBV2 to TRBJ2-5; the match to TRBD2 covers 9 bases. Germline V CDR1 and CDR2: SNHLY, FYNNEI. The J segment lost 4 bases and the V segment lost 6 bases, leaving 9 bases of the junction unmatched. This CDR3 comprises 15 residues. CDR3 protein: CASSIGGGALETQYF. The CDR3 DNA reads TGTGCCAGCAGCATTGGCGGGGGGGCCTTAGAGACCCAGTACTTC.

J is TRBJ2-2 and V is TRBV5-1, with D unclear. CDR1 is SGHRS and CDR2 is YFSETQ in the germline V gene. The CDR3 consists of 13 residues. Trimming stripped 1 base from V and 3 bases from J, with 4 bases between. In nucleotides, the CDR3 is TGCGCCAGCAGCTTGTCGGACACCGGGGAGCTGTTTTTT. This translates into CASSLSDTGELFF.

CDR3 in amino acids: CASSFRSGGVGETQYF. The CDR3 nucleotides read TGTGCCAGCAGCTTCAGATCAGGGGGCGTAGGAGAGACCCAGTACTTC. The chain recombines TRBV7-2 with TRBJ2-5; the match to TRBD1 covers 8 bases. The CDR3 runs 16 residues. Germline V gene data show CDR1 as SGHTA and CDR2 as FQGNSA. With 3 bases clipped from V and 4 bases from J, the junction kept 10 bases outside the gene matches.

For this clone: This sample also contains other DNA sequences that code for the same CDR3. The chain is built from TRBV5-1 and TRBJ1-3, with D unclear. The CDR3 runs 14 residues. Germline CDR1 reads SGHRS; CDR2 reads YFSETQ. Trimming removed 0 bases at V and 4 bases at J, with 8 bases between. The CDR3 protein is CASSLGGPGNTIYF. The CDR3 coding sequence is TGCGCCAGCAGCTTGGGAGGGCCCGGAAACACCATATATTTT.

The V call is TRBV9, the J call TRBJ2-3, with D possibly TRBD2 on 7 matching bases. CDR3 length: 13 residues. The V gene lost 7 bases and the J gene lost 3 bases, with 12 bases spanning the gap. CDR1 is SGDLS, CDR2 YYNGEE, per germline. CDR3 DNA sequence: TGTGCCAGCGGGGGGGCCGGGACAGATACGCAGTATTTT. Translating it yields CASGGAGTDTQYF.

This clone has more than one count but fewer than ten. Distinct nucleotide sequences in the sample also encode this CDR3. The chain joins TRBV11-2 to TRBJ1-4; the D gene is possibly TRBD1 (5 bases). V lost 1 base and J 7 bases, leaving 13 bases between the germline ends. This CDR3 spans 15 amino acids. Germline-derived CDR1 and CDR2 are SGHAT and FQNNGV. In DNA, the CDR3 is TGTGCCAGCAGCTTAGTGGGGGGTCGAGCTGAAAAACTGTTTTTT. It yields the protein CASSLVGGRAEKLFF.